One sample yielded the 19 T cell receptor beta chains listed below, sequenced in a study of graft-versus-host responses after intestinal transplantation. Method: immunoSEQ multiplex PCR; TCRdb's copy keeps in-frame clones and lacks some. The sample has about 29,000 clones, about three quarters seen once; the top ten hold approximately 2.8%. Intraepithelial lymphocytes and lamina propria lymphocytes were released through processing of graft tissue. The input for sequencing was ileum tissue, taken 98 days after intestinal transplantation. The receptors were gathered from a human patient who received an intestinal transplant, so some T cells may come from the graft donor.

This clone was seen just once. The CDR3 sequence: CAWSPDLAKNIQYF. Here the CDR3 DNA reads TGTGCCTGGAGTCCCGACTTAGCCAAAAACATTCAGTACTTC. The chain is built from TRBV30 and TRBJ2-4; D uncertain. The V gene's germline CDR1 is GTSNPN and CDR2 SVGIG (reference sequence). The length of the CDR3 is 14 residues. V was shortened by 2 bases and J by 0 bases, with 8 bases between the two germline ends.

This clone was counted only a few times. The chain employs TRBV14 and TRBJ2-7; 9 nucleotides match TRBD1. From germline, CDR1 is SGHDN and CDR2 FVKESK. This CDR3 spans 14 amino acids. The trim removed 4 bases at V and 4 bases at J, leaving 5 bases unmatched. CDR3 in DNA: TGTGCCAGCAGCCCGGACAGGGGCGGTTACGAGCAGTACTTC. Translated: CASSPDRGGYEQYF.

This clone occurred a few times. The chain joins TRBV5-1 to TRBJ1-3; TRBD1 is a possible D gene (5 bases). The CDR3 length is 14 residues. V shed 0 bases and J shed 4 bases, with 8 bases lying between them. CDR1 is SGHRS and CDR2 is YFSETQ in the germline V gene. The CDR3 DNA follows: TGCGCCAGCAGCTTGGCAGGGAGAGGAAACACCATATATTTT. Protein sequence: CASSLAGRGNTIYF.

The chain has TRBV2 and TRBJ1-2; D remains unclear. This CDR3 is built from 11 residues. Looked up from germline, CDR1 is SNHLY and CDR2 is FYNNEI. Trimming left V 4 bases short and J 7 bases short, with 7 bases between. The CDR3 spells CASSATGGYTF. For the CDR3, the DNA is TGTGCCAGCAGTGCGACGGGTGGCTACACCTTC.

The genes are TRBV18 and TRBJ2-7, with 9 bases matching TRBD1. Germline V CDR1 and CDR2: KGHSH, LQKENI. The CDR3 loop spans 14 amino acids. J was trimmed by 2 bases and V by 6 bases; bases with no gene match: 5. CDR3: CASSPGQGPYEQYF. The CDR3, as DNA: TGTGCCAGCTCCCCGGGACAGGGTCCCTACGAGCAGTACTTC.

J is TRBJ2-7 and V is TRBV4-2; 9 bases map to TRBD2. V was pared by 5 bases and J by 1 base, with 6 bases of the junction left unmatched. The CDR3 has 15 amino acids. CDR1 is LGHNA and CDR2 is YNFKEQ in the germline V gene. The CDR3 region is CASSVSGGPSYEQYF. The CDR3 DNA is TGTGCCAGCAGCGTTAGCGGGGGTCCTTCCTACGAGCAGTACTTC.

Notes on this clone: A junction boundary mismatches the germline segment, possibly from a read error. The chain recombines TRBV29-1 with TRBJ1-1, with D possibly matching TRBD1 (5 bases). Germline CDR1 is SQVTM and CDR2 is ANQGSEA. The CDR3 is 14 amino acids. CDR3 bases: TGCAGCGTTCAAGATTTCGGCACCGGGGCGGAAGCTTTCTTT. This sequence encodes CSVQDFGTGAEAFF.

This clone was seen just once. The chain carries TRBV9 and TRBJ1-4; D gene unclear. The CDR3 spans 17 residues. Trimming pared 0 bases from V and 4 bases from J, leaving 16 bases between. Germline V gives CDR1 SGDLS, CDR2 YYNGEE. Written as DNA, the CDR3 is TGTGCCAGCAGCGTAGGAAGTCTCGGGGTTAGTAATGAAAAACTGTTTTTT. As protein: CASSVGSLGVSNEKLFF.

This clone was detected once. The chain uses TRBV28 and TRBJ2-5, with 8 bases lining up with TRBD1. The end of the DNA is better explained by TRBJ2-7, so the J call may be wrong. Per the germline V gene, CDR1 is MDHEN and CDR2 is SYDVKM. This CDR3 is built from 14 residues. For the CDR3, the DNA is TGTGCCAGCAGCCTAGTCGCAGGGGGCAACGAGCAGTACTTC. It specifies CASSLVAGGNEQYF.

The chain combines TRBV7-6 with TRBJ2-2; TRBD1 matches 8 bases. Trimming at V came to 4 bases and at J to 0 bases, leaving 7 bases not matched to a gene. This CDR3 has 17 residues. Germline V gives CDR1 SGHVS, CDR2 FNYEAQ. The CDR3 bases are TGTGCCAGCAGCTCCCCCCCAGGGGGCTCGAACACCGGGGAGCTGTTTTTT. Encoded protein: CASSSPPGGSNTGELFF. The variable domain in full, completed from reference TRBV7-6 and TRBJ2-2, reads GAGVSQSPRYKVTKRGQDVALRCDPISGHVSLYWYRQALGQGPEFLTYFNYEAQQDKSGLPNDRFSAERPEGSISTLTIQRTEQRDSAMYRCASSSPPGGSNTGELFFGEGSRLTVL.

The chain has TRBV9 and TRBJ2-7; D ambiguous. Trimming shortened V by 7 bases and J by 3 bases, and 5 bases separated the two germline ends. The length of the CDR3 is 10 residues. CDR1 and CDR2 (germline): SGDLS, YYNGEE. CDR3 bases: TGTGCCAGCGGGGACTACGAGCAGTACTTC. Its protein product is CASGDYEQYF.

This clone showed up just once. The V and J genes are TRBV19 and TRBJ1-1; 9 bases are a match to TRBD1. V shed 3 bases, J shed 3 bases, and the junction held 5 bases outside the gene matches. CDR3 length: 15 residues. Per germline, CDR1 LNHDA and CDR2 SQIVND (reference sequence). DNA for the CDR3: TGTGCCAGTAGTATCCGGGGACAGGGAGACACTGAAGCTTTCTTT. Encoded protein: CASSIRGQGDTEAFF. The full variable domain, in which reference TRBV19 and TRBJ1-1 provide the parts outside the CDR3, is DGGITQSPKYLFRKEGQNVTLSCEQNLNHDAMYWYRQDPGQGLRLIYYSQIVNDFQKGDIAEGYSVSREKKESFPLTVTSAQKNPTAFYLCASSIRGQGDTEAFFGQGTRLTVV.

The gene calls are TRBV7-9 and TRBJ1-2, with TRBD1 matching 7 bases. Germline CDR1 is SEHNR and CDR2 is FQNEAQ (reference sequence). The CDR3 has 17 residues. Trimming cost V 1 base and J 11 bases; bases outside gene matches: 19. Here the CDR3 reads CASSLDYRGISHTSYTF. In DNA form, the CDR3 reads TGTGCCAGCAGCTTAGATTACAGGGGCATCTCTCATACCTCTTACACCTTC. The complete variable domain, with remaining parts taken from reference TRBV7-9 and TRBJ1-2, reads DTGVSQNPRHKITKRGQNVTFRCDPISEHNRLYWYRQTLGQGPEFLTYFQNEAQLEKSRLLSDRFSAERPKGSFSTLEIQRTEQGDSAMYLCASSLDYRGISHTSYTFGSGTRLTVV.

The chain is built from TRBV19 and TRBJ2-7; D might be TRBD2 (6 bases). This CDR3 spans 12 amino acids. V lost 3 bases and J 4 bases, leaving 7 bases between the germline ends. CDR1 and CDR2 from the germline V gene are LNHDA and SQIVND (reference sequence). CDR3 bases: TGTGCCAGTAGTATTGGGGGGTACGAGCAGTACTTC. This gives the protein CASSIGGYEQYF.

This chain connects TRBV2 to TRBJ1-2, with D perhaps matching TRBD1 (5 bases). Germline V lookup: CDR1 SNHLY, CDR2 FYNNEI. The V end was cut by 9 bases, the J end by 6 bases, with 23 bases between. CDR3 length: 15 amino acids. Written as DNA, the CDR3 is TGTGCCAGGCCGGGACCTTGGACAAGTACGGATGGCTACACCTTC. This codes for CARPGPWTSTDGYTF.

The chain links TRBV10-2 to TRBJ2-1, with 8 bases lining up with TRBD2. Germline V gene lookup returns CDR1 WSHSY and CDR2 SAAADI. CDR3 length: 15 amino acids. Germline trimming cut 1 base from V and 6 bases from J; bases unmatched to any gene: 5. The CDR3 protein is CASSEWGGGSNEQFF. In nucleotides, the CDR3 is TGCGCCAGCAGTGAGTGGGGCGGGGGGTCCAATGAGCAGTTCTTC.

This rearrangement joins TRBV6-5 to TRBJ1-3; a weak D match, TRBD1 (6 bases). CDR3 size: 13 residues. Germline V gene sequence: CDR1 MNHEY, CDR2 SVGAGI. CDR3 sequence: CATGLYSGNTIYF. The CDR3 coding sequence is TGTGCAACAGGGCTGTACTCTGGAAACACCATATATTTT.

The CDR3 DNA follows: TGTGCCAGCAGTTTGAGGAGGAGCTCCTACAATGAGCAGTTCTTC. This translates into CASSLRRSSYNEQFF. The rearrangement joins TRBV28 to TRBJ2-1; TRBD2 is a possible D gene (5 bases). The V and J ends lost 3 bases and 0 bases respectively, with 9 bases between them. The V gene's germline CDR1 is MDHEN and CDR2 SYDVKM. The CDR3 runs to 15 residues.

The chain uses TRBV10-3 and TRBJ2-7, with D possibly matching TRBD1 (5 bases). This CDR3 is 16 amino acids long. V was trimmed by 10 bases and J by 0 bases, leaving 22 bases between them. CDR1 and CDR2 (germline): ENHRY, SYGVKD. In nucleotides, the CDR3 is TGTGCCACCCGCGCCCCCACAGGCCTCATCTCCTACGAGCAGTACTTC. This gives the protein CATRAPTGLISYEQYF.